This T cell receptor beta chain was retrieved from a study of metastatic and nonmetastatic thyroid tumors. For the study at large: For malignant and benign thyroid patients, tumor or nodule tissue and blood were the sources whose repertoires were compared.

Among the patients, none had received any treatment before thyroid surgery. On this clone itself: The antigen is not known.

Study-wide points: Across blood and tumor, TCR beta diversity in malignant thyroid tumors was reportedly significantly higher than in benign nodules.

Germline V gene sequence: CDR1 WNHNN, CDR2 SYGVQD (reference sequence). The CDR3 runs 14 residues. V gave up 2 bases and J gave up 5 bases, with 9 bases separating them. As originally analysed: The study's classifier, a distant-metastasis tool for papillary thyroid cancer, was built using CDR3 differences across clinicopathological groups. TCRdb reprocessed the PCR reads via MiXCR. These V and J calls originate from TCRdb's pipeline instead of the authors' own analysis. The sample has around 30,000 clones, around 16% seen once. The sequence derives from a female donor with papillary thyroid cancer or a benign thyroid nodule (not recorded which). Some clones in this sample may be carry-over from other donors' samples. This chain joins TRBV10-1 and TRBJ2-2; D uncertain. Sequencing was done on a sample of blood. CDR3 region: CASSERRYTGELFF. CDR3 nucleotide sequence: TGCGCCAGCAGTGAGCGGCGTTATACCGGGGAGCTGTTTTTT.